Presented here are 13 T cell receptor beta chains from one specimen sequenced in a study of cytomegalovirus exposure and HLA in healthy donors. The PCR made use of 60 Vbeta and 13 Jbeta primers. This table comes from immunoSEQ multiplex PCR, and its TCRdb copy is limited to in-frame clones, with some not included. The sample records 150,000 to 200,000 clones, less than 80% being singletons. The sample taken for sequencing was PBMCs. These receptors were collected from a woman in her forties in good health and CMV-seronegative.

The chain recombines TRBV30 with TRBJ2-5; D is possibly TRBD2 (6 bases). The CDR3 runs 14 residues. Germline CDR1 is GTSNPN and CDR2 is SVGIG (reference sequence). V was pared by 6 bases and J by 5 bases, with 19 bases between. CDR3 nucleotides: TGTGCCTGCTCTGGCGGGAACTCGGGGGAGACCCAGTACTTC. This codes for CACSGGNSGETQYF.

This clone came up once. CDR3 DNA: TGTGCCAGCAGCCTCCGACAGACCCAGGGAAACACCATATATTTT. Its protein is CASSLRQTQGNTIYF. The chain combines TRBV7-6 with TRBJ1-3, with a tentative D call TRBD1 (5 bases). This CDR3 is built from 15 residues. The germline V and J ends were trimmed by 5 bases and 4 bases, with 15 bases remaining between them. Germline V gene data show CDR1 as SGHVS and CDR2 as FNYEAQ.

The rearrangement uses TRBV7-2 and TRBJ2-3; 12 bases align to TRBD2. Germline-derived CDR1 and CDR2 are SGHTA and FQGNSA. V was clipped by 4 bases and J by 5 bases; unmatched bases: 4. The CDR3 is 15 amino acids. The CDR3 bases are TGTGCCAGCAGCTCACTAGCGGGGGGTCGAGATACGCAGTATTTT. Residues: CASSSLAGGRDTQYF.

The chain uses TRBV7-2 and TRBJ1-5; D ambiguous. The CDR3 extends over 16 amino acids. V lost 5 bases and J 1 base, leaving 15 bases between the germline ends. Germline assignment: CDR1 SGHTA and CDR2 FQGNSA. The CDR3, as DNA: TGTGCCAGCAGCCCGGGGAATCCAGTAAGCAATCAGCCCCAGCATTTT. This codes for CASSPGNPVSNQPQHF.

This sequence joins TRBV4-1 and TRBJ2-7; TRBD2 aligns across 15 bases. The CDR3 has 19 residues. Germline loops: CDR1 MGHRA, CDR2 YSYEKL. Trimming removed 4 bases from V and 5 bases from J; junction bases left unmatched: 15. The CDR3 reads CASSPLWTSGGAIFNEQYF. CDR3 nucleotide sequence: TGCGCCAGCAGCCCTCTGTGGACTAGCGGGGGGGCCATATTCAACGAGCAGTACTTC.

This chain uses TRBV7-9 with TRBJ1-2; no definite D call. The CDR3 loop spans 12 amino acids. Deletions cut 1 base from V and 3 bases from J, with 3 bases between. Germline V gene sequence: CDR1 SEHNR, CDR2 FQNEAQ (reference sequence). This chain's CDR3 is CASSLGDYGYTF. For the CDR3, the DNA is TGTGCCAGCAGCTTAGGAGACTATGGCTACACCTTC.

The chain couples TRBV12-5 to TRBJ1-5; D is undetermined. Trimming stripped 8 bases from V and 0 bases from J, with 5 bases between. Germline V lookup: CDR1 LGHNT, CDR2 FRNRAP. This CDR3 spans 12 amino acids. The CDR3 reads CASQYSNQPQHF. In DNA form, the CDR3 reads TGTGCTAGTCAGTATAGCAATCAGCCCCAGCATTTT.

This rearrangement joins TRBV18 to TRBJ1-1; D gene ambiguous. Germline V gene data show CDR1 as KGHSH and CDR2 as LQKENI. V was pared by 0 bases and J by 0 bases, with 8 bases between. This CDR3 has 15 residues. The CDR3 bases are TGTGCCAGCTCACCACCGGTAGTACTGAACACTGAAGCTTTCTTT. It is translated as CASSPPVVLNTEAFF.

The V call is TRBV7-9, the J call TRBJ2-1, with 7 positions matching TRBD2. The CDR3 sequence is 12 residues long. J lost 4 bases, V lost 8 bases, and 2 bases had no gene match. Germline values: CDR1 SEHNR, CDR2 FQNEAQ (reference sequence). In nucleotides, the CDR3 is TGTGCCAGCGGGGGGGGGTACAATGAGCAGTTCTTC. This sequence encodes CASGGGYNEQFF.

V is TRBV7-8 and J is TRBJ1-2, with no clear D. This CDR3 comprises 14 residues. Trimming removed 4 bases at V and 2 bases at J, with 11 bases between. The germline gives CDR1 SGHVS, CDR2 FQNEAQ. The CDR3 nucleotides are TGTGCCAGCAGCTCTACGGTGACAAACTATGGCTACACCTTC. Protein product: CASSSTVTNYGYTF.

V is TRBV19 and J is TRBJ1-2; 8 bases are a match to TRBD1. The CDR3 runs to 15 residues. The V segment lost 4 bases and the J segment 4 bases; nucleotides outside the gene matches: 8. Germline CDR1 reads LNHDA; CDR2 reads SQIVND (reference sequence). The CDR3 reads CASSTRQGPSYGYTF. For the CDR3, the DNA is TGTGCCAGTAGTACCCGACAGGGGCCGAGCTATGGCTACACCTTC. The whole variable domain, filled in from reference TRBV19 and TRBJ1-2, reads DGGITQSPKYLFRKEGQNVTLSCEQNLNHDAMYWYRQDPGQGLRLIYYSQIVNDFQKGDIAEGYSVSREKKESFPLTVTSAQKNPTAFYLCASSTRQGPSYGYTFGSGTRLTVV.

The gene calls are TRBV5-1 and TRBJ1-2, with 10 bases aligning to TRBD1. Germline V CDR1 and CDR2: SGHRS, YFSETQ. The CDR3 is made up of 17 amino acids. The junction had 15 bases not matched to a gene; V was cut back by 4 bases and J by 6 bases. The CDR3 coding sequence is TGCGCCAGCAGCCTTTCCCCCGGGACAGGGGAGCGGGATGGCTACACCTTC. This codes for CASSLSPGTGERDGYTF.

CDR3 loop: CASSVDGGSSYEQYF. The CDR3 bases are TGTGCCAGCAGCGTCGACGGGGGAAGCTCCTACGAGCAGTACTTC. J is TRBJ2-7 and V is TRBV9; TRBD2 might be the D (6 bases). The V gene lost 2 bases and the J gene lost 0 bases, with 12 bases spanning the gap. Germline V lookup: CDR1 SGDLS, CDR2 YYNGEE. This CDR3 region has 15 residues.